These 19 T cell receptor beta chains share one sample of origin, sequenced in a study of human T cells and chemical hapten exposure. One entry per CDR3 protein results from TCRdb running MiXCR on the RACE reads. This table has 33,000 or so distinct CDR3 sequences, approximately 12% appearing once. Time point noted: pre-sensitization, week 0. Treatment denoted: therapeutic diphenylcyclopropenone sensitization with weekly scalp DPC. Unfractionated whole blood served as the source for total RNA extraction. This sample comprised whole blood, obtained in connection with sensitization to the hapten diphenylcyclopropenone (DPC). The receptors were sampled from a middle-aged woman with alopecia areata. Some clones in this sample may be carry-over from other donors' samples.

This clonotype was seen repeatedly, ten times or more. The gene calls are TRBV6-1 and TRBJ2-5, with 7 bases matching TRBD1. The germline V gene encodes CDR1 MNHNS and CDR2 SASEGT. J lost 5 bases, V lost 9 bases, and 9 bases had no gene match. The CDR3 length is 13 residues. CDR3 loop: CASTAWGQETQYF. The CDR3 nucleotides read TGTGCCAGTACCGCTTGGGGACAGGAGACCCAGTACTTC.

The rearrangement links TRBV29-1 to TRBJ2-1; D may be TRBD1 (5 bases). Trimming took off 3 bases at V and 5 bases at J, with 5 bases between the two ends. Germline V lookup: CDR1 SQVTM, CDR2 ANQGSEA. The CDR3 length is 11 residues. CDR3 nucleotide sequence: TGCAGCGTTGACAGGGACAATGAGCAGTTCTTC. Encoded protein: CSVDRDNEQFF.

The rearrangement joins TRBV21-1 to TRBJ2-1; the table's D call, TRBD1, was not checked against the DNA. TRBV21-1 is labeled a pseudogene. The CDR3 runs to 14 residues. CDR3 in amino acids: CASRTAAGADEQFF. The CDR3 nucleotides read TGTGCCAGCAGAACTGCTGCGGGGGCCGATGAGCAGTTCTTC.

The J gene is TRBJ2-3, the V gene TRBV20-1; D could derive from TRBD1 or TRBD2 (6 bases each). This CDR3 has 16 amino acids. Germline CDR1 is DFQATT and CDR2 is SNEGSKA (reference sequence). Trimming took off 5 bases at V and 4 bases at J, with 22 bases between the two ends. The CDR3 DNA sequence: TGCAGTGCTGACGGGGGACTCTCAGGGGAGGCAGATACGCAGTATTTT. It translates to CSADGGLSGEADTQYF.

V is TRBV28 and J is TRBJ1-1; 10 nucleotides line up with TRBD1. Germline V gene sequence: CDR1 MDHEN, CDR2 SYDVKM. CDR3 length: 15 amino acids. The ends lost 4 bases at V and 4 bases at J; junction bases unmatched: 6. For the CDR3, the DNA is TGTGCCAGCAGTTCCCCGGGACAGGGGAGCACTGAAGCTTTCTTT. It codes for CASSSPGQGSTEAFF.

The V and J genes are TRBV28 and TRBJ1-2, with D tentatively TRBD1 (6 bases). V was pared by 5 bases and J by 6 bases, with 22 bases between. The CDR3 consists of 16 residues. Germline-derived CDR1 and CDR2 are MDHEN and SYDVKM. The DNA of the CDR3 is TGTGCCAGCAGTGACGGGGGCGGCGGGAATCGTAATGGCTACACCTTC. It codes for CASSDGGGGNRNGYTF.

This clonotype was recorded at least ten times. V is TRBV7-2 and J is TRBJ2-7, with D possibly TRBD1 on 5 matching bases. The CDR3 runs 11 residues. Germline V gene data show CDR1 as SGHTA and CDR2 as FQGNSA. V lost 8 bases, J lost 9 bases, and 14 bases lay in between. The CDR3, as DNA: TGTGCCAGCCGCGAACAGGCGTTGCAGTACTTC. This translates into CASREQALQYF.

This clonotype was found many times. In DNA, the CDR3 is TGTGCCAGTAGTACAGGGTTAGGCCTCAATGAGCAGTTCTTC. Translation gives CASSTGLGLNEQFF. This rearrangement joins TRBV19 to TRBJ2-1, with a tentative D call TRBD1 (5 bases). The CDR3 runs to 14 residues. Looked up from germline, CDR1 is LNHDA and CDR2 is SQIVND (reference sequence). Trimming pared 4 bases from V and 6 bases from J, leaving 13 bases between.

This clonotype was counted at least ten times. V and J are TRBV27 and TRBJ2-1, with 9 bases that match TRBD2. V shed 5 bases and J 7 bases; nucleotides not matched to a gene: 6. In germline, CDR1 is MNHEY, CDR2 SMNVEV (reference sequence). This CDR3 is built from 14 residues. The CDR3 reads CASSPSGTENEQFF. For the CDR3, the DNA is TGTGCCAGCAGTCCTAGCGGGACGGAGAATGAGCAGTTCTTC.

V is TRBV7-9 and J is TRBJ2-7; D remains ambiguous. V dropped 4 bases and J dropped 1 base, with 5 bases sitting between them. Germline V gives CDR1 SEHNR, CDR2 FQNEAQ (reference sequence). This CDR3 region has 12 residues. CDR3 in amino acids: CASSSRSYEQYF. The CDR3 nucleotides read TGTGCCAGCAGCTCCCGGTCCTACGAGCAGTACTTC.

The V and J genes are TRBV3-1 and TRBJ1-2; D is perhaps TRBD1 (5 bases). CDR3 length equals 13 residues. V was cut by 1 base and J by 6 bases, with 9 bases left in between. The germline V gene encodes CDR1 LGHDT and CDR2 YNNKEL (reference sequence). CDR3 in amino acids: CASSQVDRNGYTF. For the CDR3, the DNA is TGTGCCAGCAGCCAAGTTGACAGAAATGGCTACACCTTC.

This clonotype was seen a few times. For the CDR3, the DNA is TGTGCCAGCAGCCGAAGACTAGCAAGGTCAGATACGCAGTATTTT. It yields the protein CASSRRLARSDTQYF. V is TRBV7-8 and J is TRBJ2-3; TRBD2 agrees at 7 bases. The CDR3 length is 15 residues. The germline V gene has CDR1 SGHVS and CDR2 FQNEAQ. The ends lost 5 bases at V and 4 bases at J; junction bases unmatched: 9.

This chain joins TRBV7-9 and TRBJ1-2; D is ambiguous. The germline gives CDR1 SEHNR, CDR2 FQNEAQ (reference sequence). The V gene lost 1 base and the J gene lost 7 bases, with 13 bases spanning the gap. CDR3 size: 14 residues. CDR3 sequence reads: CASSLGQAPSGYTF. The CDR3 coding sequence is TGTGCCAGCAGCTTAGGCCAGGCTCCTTCTGGCTACACCTTC.

This clonotype was seen repeatedly, ten times or more. This chain connects TRBV18 to TRBJ2-1, with D tentatively TRBD1 (6 bases). The CDR3 covers 16 residues. Germline V CDR1 and CDR2: KGHSH, LQKENI. Between the trimmed V and J ends, which lost 3 bases and 6 bases, there was a span of 18 bases. Written as DNA, the CDR3 is TGTGCCAGCTCACCCGCTGCCGGGACAACTGCCAATGAGCAGTTCTTC. Protein: CASSPAAGTTANEQFF. Supplemented by reference TRBV18 and TRBJ2-1, the full variable domain reads NAGVMQNPRHLVRRRGQEARLRCSPMKGHSHVYWYRQLPEEGLKFMVYLQKENIIDESGMPKERFSAEFPKEGPSILRIQQVVRGDSAAYFCASSPAAGTTANEQFFGPGTRLTVL.

This clonotype appeared a few times. The chain has TRBV28 and TRBJ2-3, with 13 bases fitting TRBD2. J lost 4 bases, V lost 6 bases, and 4 bases had no gene match. Germline CDR1 and CDR2: MDHEN and SYDVKM. This CDR3 spans 15 amino acids. The CDR3 here is CASSPGLAGADTQYF. Here the CDR3 DNA reads TGTGCCAGCAGCCCCGGACTAGCGGGGGCAGATACGCAGTATTTT.

The table lists this clonotype with a count of one. This chain joins TRBV29-1 and TRBJ2-5; no definite D call. This CDR3 spans 12 amino acids. Trimming took 4 bases from V and 5 from J, leaving 11 bases between them. CDR1 and CDR2 from the germline V gene are SQVTM and ANQGSEA. This chain's CDR3 is CSVGSISETQYF. The CDR3 DNA reads as TGCAGCGTTGGGTCCATCTCGGAGACCCAGTACTTC.

This clonotype was seen ten or more times. The chain joins TRBV3-1 to TRBJ2-2; 11 nucleotides align to TRBD2. With 1 base clipped from V and 7 bases from J, the junction kept 2 bases outside the gene matches. Germline V gives CDR1 LGHDT, CDR2 YNNKEL (reference sequence). This CDR3 has 15 residues. For the CDR3, the DNA is TGTGCCAGCAGCCAAGGACTAGCGGGAATCGGGGAGCTGTTTTTT. Protein: CASSQGLAGIGELFF.

Ten or more counts support this clonotype. The chain uses TRBV5-1 and TRBJ2-1, with a possible D match to TRBD1 (6 bases). The V gene lost 4 bases and the J gene lost 0 bases, with 11 bases spanning the gap. Germline V lookup: CDR1 SGHRS, CDR2 YFSETQ. This CDR3 is built from 15 residues. The CDR3 region has the DNA TGCGCCAGCAGCAGCCGGGACAACTCCTACAATGAGCAGTTCTTC. It yields the protein CASSSRDNSYNEQFF.

V gene TRBV2 combines with J gene TRBJ2-1, with 8 bases fitting TRBD2. V dropped 4 bases and J dropped 9; count of bases not matched to a gene: 5. The CDR3 sequence is 13 residues long. CDR1 is SNHLY and CDR2 is FYNNEI in the germline V gene. CDR3: CASSGGLVSEQFF. The DNA for the CDR3 is TGTGCCAGCAGTGGGGGACTAGTTAGTGAGCAGTTCTTC.